The entry below describes one T cell receptor beta chain. Its antigen is as yet unknown. The sample originates from a study of cytomegalovirus exposure and HLA in healthy donors. About the research overall: An earlier analysis identified approximately 120 million unique TCR beta sequences in about 170 million T cells.

Overall study results and limits: CMV serostatus was the sole immune exposure data available. When presence/absence was analysed, sequencing depth was taken to be roughly uniform across donors.

Donors consisted of healthy bone marrow donors. Both 60 Vbeta primers and 13 Jbeta primers went into the PCR. Sequencing was performed with immunoSEQ multiplex PCR; in TCRdb, only in-frame clones are kept and a portion is missing. The data show 55,000 or so clones, just under 85% seen once. Sequencing input: PBMCs. The sequence came from a middle-aged man in good health and CMV-seronegative.

The CDR3 protein is CASSRTDSSMGQPQHF. The DNA of the CDR3 is TGTGCCAGCAGCCGCACAGATTCGTCTATGGGTCAGCCCCAGCATTTT. The chain carries TRBV7-9 and TRBJ1-5; D not certain. V was trimmed by 5 bases and J by 6 bases, leaving 20 bases between them. The CDR3 has 16 amino acids. The germline gives CDR1 SEHNR, CDR2 FQNEAQ (reference sequence).